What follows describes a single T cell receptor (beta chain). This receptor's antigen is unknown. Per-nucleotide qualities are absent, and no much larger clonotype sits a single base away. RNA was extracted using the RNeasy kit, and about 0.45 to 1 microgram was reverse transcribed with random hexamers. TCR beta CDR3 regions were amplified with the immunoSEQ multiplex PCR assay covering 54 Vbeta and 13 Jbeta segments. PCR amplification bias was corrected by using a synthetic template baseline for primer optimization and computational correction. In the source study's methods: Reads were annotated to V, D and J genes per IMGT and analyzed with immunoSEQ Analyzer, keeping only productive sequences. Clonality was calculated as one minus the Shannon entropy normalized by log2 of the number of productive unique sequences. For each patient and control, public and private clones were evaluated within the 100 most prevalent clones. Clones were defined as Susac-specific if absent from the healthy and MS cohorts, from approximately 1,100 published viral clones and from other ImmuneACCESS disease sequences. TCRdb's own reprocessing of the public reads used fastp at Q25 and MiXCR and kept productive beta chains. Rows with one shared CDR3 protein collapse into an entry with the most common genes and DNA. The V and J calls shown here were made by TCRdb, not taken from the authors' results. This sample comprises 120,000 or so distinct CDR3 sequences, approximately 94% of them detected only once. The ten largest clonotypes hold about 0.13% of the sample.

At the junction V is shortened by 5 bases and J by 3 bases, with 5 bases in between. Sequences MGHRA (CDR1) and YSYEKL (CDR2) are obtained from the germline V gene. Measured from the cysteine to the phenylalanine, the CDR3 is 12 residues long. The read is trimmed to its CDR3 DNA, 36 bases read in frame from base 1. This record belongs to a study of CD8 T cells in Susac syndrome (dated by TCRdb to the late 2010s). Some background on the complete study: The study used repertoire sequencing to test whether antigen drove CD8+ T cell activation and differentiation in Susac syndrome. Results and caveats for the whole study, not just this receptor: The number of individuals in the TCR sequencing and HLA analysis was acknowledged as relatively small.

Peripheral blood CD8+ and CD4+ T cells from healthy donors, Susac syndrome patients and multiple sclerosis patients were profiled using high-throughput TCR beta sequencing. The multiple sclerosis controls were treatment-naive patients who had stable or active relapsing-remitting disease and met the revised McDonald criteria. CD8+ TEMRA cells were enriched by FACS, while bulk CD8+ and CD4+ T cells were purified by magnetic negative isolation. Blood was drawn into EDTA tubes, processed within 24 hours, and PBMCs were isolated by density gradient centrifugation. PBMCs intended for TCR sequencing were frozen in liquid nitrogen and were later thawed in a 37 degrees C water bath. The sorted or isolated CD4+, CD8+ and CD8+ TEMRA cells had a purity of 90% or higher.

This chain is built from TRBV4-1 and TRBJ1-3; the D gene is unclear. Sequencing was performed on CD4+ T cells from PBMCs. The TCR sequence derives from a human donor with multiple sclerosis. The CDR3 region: CASSEFGNTIYF. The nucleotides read TGCGCCAGCAGCGAATTTGGAAACACCATATATTTT.